This passage covers 19 T cell receptor beta chains from one sample sequenced in a study of shared clonotypes between healthy human individuals. Repertoires were generated with immunoSEQ multiplex PCR, while TCRdb's copy carries only in-frame clones and drops some. The sample includes 330,000 or so clones, about 70% of them seen just once. The sample taken for sequencing was memory CD4+ T cells sorted from blood. Subset given: CD45RA-negative fraction. Receptors were obtained from a man aged 25-40 years in good health.

This rearrangement joins TRBV15 to TRBJ1-1, with unresolved D. This CDR3 comprises 16 residues. The V end lost 0 bases, the J end lost 0 bases, and 11 bases lay between the germline ends. The V gene's germline CDR1 is LNHNV and CDR2 YYDKDF (reference sequence). CDR3 region: CATSRDLSALNTEAFF. The CDR3 DNA sequence: TGTGCCACCAGCAGAGATCTCTCGGCTCTGAACACTGAAGCTTTCTTT.

V is TRBV25-1 and J is TRBJ1-3, with TRBD1 identical over 8 bases. Losses at the gene ends were 4 bases for V and 7 bases for J; bases not matched to a gene: 0. Germline assignment: CDR1 MGHDK and CDR2 SYGVNS. CDR3 size: 12 residues. The CDR3 DNA is TGTGCCAGCAGTGGGACAGGGAACACCATATATTTT. It is translated as CASSGTGNTIYF.

The chain joins TRBV28 to TRBJ2-7, with TRBD2 identical over 14 bases. Germline V gives CDR1 MDHEN, CDR2 SYDVKM. The CDR3 length is 18 residues. J was trimmed by 0 bases and V by 8 bases; bases with no gene match: 12. The CDR3 sequence: CASLPPGLAGASSYEQYF. In nucleotides, the CDR3 is TGTGCCAGCCTTCCCCCGGGACTAGCGGGGGCAAGCTCCTACGAGCAGTACTTC.

The genes are TRBV7-9 and TRBJ2-2; 10 positions agree with TRBD2. V was pared by 5 bases and J by 6 bases, with 9 bases of the junction left unmatched. The CDR3 is 16 amino acids. CDR1 and CDR2 (germline): SEHNR, FQNEAQ (reference sequence). The CDR3 sequence: CASSPPSGSYSGELFF. In DNA, the CDR3 is TGTGCCAGCAGCCCCCCTAGCGGGAGTTATTCCGGGGAGCTGTTTTTT. The full variable domain, in which reference TRBV7-9 and TRBJ2-2 provide the parts outside the CDR3, is DTGVSQNPRHKITKRGQNVTFRCDPISEHNRLYWYRQTLGQGPEFLTYFQNEAQLEKSRLLSDRFSAERPKGSFSTLEIQRTEQGDSAMYLCASSPPSGSYSGELFFGEGSRLTVL.

V and J are TRBV5-3 and TRBJ2-1, with 9 bases matching TRBD2. TRBV5-3 is flagged as an ORF with uncertain function. The trim removed 4 bases at V and 9 bases at J, leaving 14 bases unmatched. The CDR3 spans 16 residues. The CDR3 DNA reads as TGTGCCAGAAGCGATGAATGCGGGAGGGCCGGGCGTGAGCAGTTCTTC. It specifies CARSDECGRAGREQFF.

The J gene is TRBJ2-1, the V gene TRBV10-1; TRBD2 matches at 9 bases. Losses at the gene ends were 6 bases for V and 5 bases for J; bases not matched to a gene: 2. The length of the CDR3 is 13 residues. In germline, CDR1 is WNHNN, CDR2 SYGVQD (reference sequence). For the CDR3, the DNA is TGCGCCAGCAGCCCTAGCGGGAACAATGAGCAGTTCTTC. Translating gives CASSPSGNNEQFF.

This clone was detected once. The chain recombines TRBV10-2 with TRBJ2-1; 13 bases map to TRBD2. Unmatched junction bases numbered 3, after V lost 5 bases and J lost 8 bases. Germline V gene data show CDR1 as WSHSY and CDR2 as SAAADI. CDR3 size: 14 residues. CDR3 nucleotide sequence: TGCGCCAGCAGTTGGACTAGCGGGAGAGATGAGCAGTTCTTC. Amino acid sequence: CASSWTSGRDEQFF.

This chain links TRBV7-9 with TRBJ2-1; D uncertain. The V end was cut by 5 bases, the J end by 6 bases, with 23 bases between. The V gene's germline CDR1 is SEHNR and CDR2 FQNEAQ (reference sequence). This CDR3 is 17 amino acids long. In nucleotides, the CDR3 is TGTGCCAGCAGCACCGACGCCGGTGGGCAGAACACCAATGAGCAGTTCTTC. Translating gives CASSTDAGGQNTNEQFF.

V gene TRBV28 combines with J gene TRBJ2-1; 8 nucleotides line up with TRBD2. The CDR3 extends over 15 amino acids. CDR1 is MDHEN and CDR2 is SYDVKM in the germline V gene. The ends lost 2 bases at V and 7 bases at J; junction bases unmatched: 7. The CDR3 DNA sequence: TGTGCCAGCAGTTTAATACGTGGCGGGAGGAATGAGCAGTTCTTC. Its translation is CASSLIRGGRNEQFF.

This chain links TRBV9 with TRBJ2-1; TRBD2 matches at 7 bases. In germline, CDR1 is SGDLS, CDR2 YYNGEE. The CDR3 length is 18 residues. J was trimmed by 0 bases and V by 0 bases; bases with no gene match: 9. The CDR3 DNA reads as TGTGCCAGCAGCGTAGCCCCGGGAGGCGGGAGCTCCTACAATGAGCAGTTCTTC. This translates into CASSVAPGGGSSYNEQFF.

V is TRBV18 and J is TRBJ2-5; D possibly matches TRBD1 or TRBD2 (5 bases each). This CDR3 has 17 amino acids. Trimming stripped 4 bases from V and 2 bases from J, with 20 bases between. Germline V gives CDR1 KGHSH, CDR2 LQKENI. As DNA, the CDR3 is TGTGCCAGCTCACTCATTGGGCCGCAGGGAGAACAAGAGACCCAGTACTTC. Amino acids: CASSLIGPQGEQETQYF. Complete variable domain (other parts from reference TRBV18 and TRBJ2-5): NAGVMQNPRHLVRRRGQEARLRCSPMKGHSHVYWYRQLPEEGLKFMVYLQKENIIDESGMPKERFSAEFPKEGPSILRIQQVVRGDSAAYFCASSLIGPQGEQETQYFGPGTRLLVL.

This chain uses TRBV7-9 with TRBJ1-4; D is unclear. The CDR3 extends over 14 amino acids. From germline, CDR1 is SEHNR and CDR2 FQNEAQ (reference sequence). V was pared by 5 bases and J by 6 bases, with 13 bases between. CDR3 bases: TGTGCCAGCAGCCCCGATCGGAGGGATGAAAAACTGTTTTTT. It specifies CASSPDRRDEKLFF.

This sequence joins TRBV19 and TRBJ1-5; TRBD1 matches 7 bases. The CDR3 has 15 residues. Per germline, CDR1 LNHDA and CDR2 SQIVND (reference sequence). With 2 bases clipped from V and 4 bases from J, the junction kept 5 bases outside the gene matches. The CDR3 loop reads CASSINRDRNQPQHF. CDR3 bases: TGTGCCAGTAGTATAAACCGGGACAGAAATCAGCCCCAGCATTTT.

This clone was recorded once. This chain uses TRBV7-3 with TRBJ1-1; D not certain. Germline CDR1 reads SGHTA; CDR2 reads FQGTGA. The CDR3 length is 13 residues. The V end lost 0 bases, the J end lost 5 bases, and 7 bases lay between the germline ends. CDR3 bases: TGTGCCAGCAGCTTAACCGGGCAAACTGAAGCTTTCTTT. Amino acid sequence: CASSLTGQTEAFF.

This clone was counted many times. The J gene is TRBJ1-1, the V gene TRBV18, with a possible D match to TRBD1 (6 bases). Trimming shortened V by 0 bases and J by 1 base, and 12 bases separated the two germline ends. The CDR3 runs to 16 residues. The germline V gene encodes CDR1 KGHSH and CDR2 LQKENI. Here the CDR3 DNA reads TGTGCCAGCTCACCACCGCGAGGGGGGAGGAACACTGAAGCTTTCTTT. Encoded protein: CASSPPRGGRNTEAFF.

The chain recombines TRBV25-1 with TRBJ2-2; 13 nucleotides line up with TRBD2. V was pared by 2 bases and J by 3 bases, with 3 bases of the junction left unmatched. Per the germline V gene, CDR1 is MGHDK and CDR2 is SYGVNS. CDR3 length: 17 residues. The CDR3, as DNA: TGTGCCAGCAGTGAAGGGGGACTAGCGGGATACACCGGGGAGCTGTTTTTT. Translation gives CASSEGGLAGYTGELFF.

The chain links TRBV4-1 to TRBJ2-1; possibly TRBD2 for D (6 bases). The CDR3 runs 14 residues. The germline V gene has CDR1 MGHRA and CDR2 YSYEKL. V lost 3 bases, J lost 12 bases, and 18 bases lay in between. The CDR3 spells CASSQESGRRLQFF. CDR3 sequence (DNA): TGCGCCAGCAGCCAGGAGTCCGGGAGACGGCTGCAGTTCTTC.

The V gene is TRBV11-1, the J gene TRBJ2-1; 9 bases line up with TRBD2. The CDR3 sequence is 19 residues long. J gave up 4 bases and V 2 bases, and 15 bases lay outside the gene matches. Germline CDR1 reads SGHAT; CDR2 reads FQDESV (reference sequence). DNA for the CDR3: TGTGCCAGCAGCTTACAGGACAGCTTTCCTAGCGGGACTTACAATGAGCAGTTCTTC. It yields the protein CASSLQDSFPSGTYNEQFF.

The V and J genes are TRBV5-1 and TRBJ2-1, with 7 bases matching TRBD2. The CDR3 runs 19 residues. Germline V gene lookup returns CDR1 SGHRS and CDR2 YFSETQ. With V trimmed by 4 bases and J by 6 bases, 22 bases remained unmatched. The CDR3 DNA reads as TGCGCCAGCAGCGCCATCCCCCGTAGTGGGTTAGCGGGCCCCAATGAGCAGTTCTTC. Amino acid sequence: CASSAIPRSGLAGPNEQFF.